These T cell receptor beta chains were read from a single sample in a study of cytomegalovirus exposure and HLA in healthy donors. Here immunoSEQ multiplex PCR was the method, and the copy in TCRdb shows in-frame clones only, minus some. The table lists about 120,000 clones, 70% to 80% of them singletons. The sample consisted of PBMCs. All receptors come from a female donor in good health and CMV-seronegative. CDR3s include the opening cysteine and the closing phenylalanine or tryptophan. Fields, in order: V gene, D gene, clone size, J gene, CDR3 DNA, CDR3 protein. A D gene is named only where the DNA matches it firmly. The size entry is marked missing in some rows and otherwise reads once, few, many or a size class.

v_call: TRBV7-2
d_call: NA
clone_size: NA
j_call: TRBJ2-3
cdr3_nt: TGTGCCAGCAGCTTAACCGCTAGTCTCTCAGATACGCAGTATTTT
cdr3_aa: CASSLTASLSDTQYF

v_call: TRBV5-1
d_call: TRBD2
clone_size: once
j_call: TRBJ2-1
cdr3_nt: TGCGCCAGCAGCGGGACTAGTACGGTGGCTGAGCAGTTCTTC
cdr3_aa: CASSGTSTVAEQFF

v_call: TRBV5-4
d_call: TRBD1
clone_size: few
j_call: TRBJ1-1
cdr3_nt: TGTGCCAGCAGCTCGCGACAGGGGAACGGGAACACTGAAGCTTTCTTT
cdr3_aa: CASSSRQGNGNTEAFF

v_call: TRBV9
d_call: NA
clone_size: NA
j_call: TRBJ2-7
cdr3_nt: TGTGCCAGCAGCGTAGTCGGGGGAGAGGACGAGCAGTACTTC
cdr3_aa: CASSVVGGEDEQYF

v_call: TRBV5-1
d_call: TRBD1
clone_size: once
j_call: TRBJ1-2
cdr3_nt: TGCGCCAGCAGCTTGGTGAGGACAGGGGGCTATGGCTACACCTTC
cdr3_aa: CASSLVRTGGYGYTF

v_call: TRBV19
d_call: TRBD1
clone_size: NA
j_call: TRBJ1-2
cdr3_nt: TGTGCCAGTAGTAAGCTCAGGACAGGAGCTTCTGGCTACACCTTC
cdr3_aa: CASSKLRTGASGYTF

v_call: TRBV10-2
d_call: TRBD2
clone_size: NA
j_call: TRBJ2-3
cdr3_nt: TGCGCCAGCAGTGGAGCGGGGGGAATGGCAGATACGCAGTATTTT
cdr3_aa: CASSGAGGMADTQYF

v_call: TRBV30
d_call: TRBD2
clone_size: NA
j_call: TRBJ2-1
cdr3_nt: TGTGCCTGGACACGGGGGGGCAATGAGCAGTTCTTC
cdr3_aa: CAWTRGGNEQFF

v_call: TRBV7-8
d_call: TRBD2
clone_size: NA
j_call: TRBJ2-1
cdr3_nt: TGTGCCAGCAGCTTAGGTGGCGGGGGGGGGAACTACAATGAGCAGTTCTTC
cdr3_aa: CASSLGGGGGNYNEQFF

v_call: TRBV19
d_call: NA
clone_size: NA
j_call: TRBJ1-1
cdr3_nt: TGTGCCAGTAGTAATTGGCGAGCAGGGACTCTGAACACTGAAGCTTTCTTT
cdr3_aa: CASSNWRAGTLNTEAFF

v_call: TRBV2
d_call: TRBD2
clone_size: NA
j_call: TRBJ2-5
cdr3_nt: TGTGCCAGCAGTGGGGAAGGGGTGGGGGGGGAGACCCAGTACTTC
cdr3_aa: CASSGEGVGGETQYF

v_call: TRBV30
d_call: NA
clone_size: NA
j_call: TRBJ1-2
cdr3_nt: TGTGCCTGGAGTGTACTGGCCCCCACAGCTAACTATGGCTACACCTTC
cdr3_aa: CAWSVLAPTANYGYTF

v_call: TRBV7-2
d_call: TRBD2
clone_size: NA
j_call: TRBJ2-1
cdr3_nt: TGTGCCAGCAGCCCGCGGACTAGCGGGGGGCTAAATGAGCAGTTCTTC
cdr3_aa: CASSPRTSGGLNEQFF

v_call: TRBV7-9
d_call: TRBD1
clone_size: NA
j_call: TRBJ2-7
cdr3_nt: TGTGCCAGCAGCCCTAGGGAGACAGGGCTTTCCGAGCAGTACTTC
cdr3_aa: CASSPRETGLSEQYF

v_call: TRBV7-2
d_call: TRBD2
clone_size: NA
j_call: TRBJ2-1
cdr3_nt: TGTGCCAGCAGGGAAACTAGCGGGGGGTTCAATGAGCAGTTCTTC
cdr3_aa: CASRETSGGFNEQFF

v_call: TRBV10-3
d_call: NA
clone_size: NA
j_call: TRBJ1-1
cdr3_nt: TGTGCCATCAGTGAGTCGATGGGTAGGGGGGGAACTGAAGCTTTCTTT
cdr3_aa: CAISESMGRGGTEAFF

v_call: TRBV29-1
d_call: TRBD1
clone_size: NA
j_call: TRBJ1-2
cdr3_nt: TGCAGCGTTGCCAATTCAGGGGGCAACTATGGCTACACCTTC
cdr3_aa: CSVANSGGNYGYTF

v_call: TRBV5-1
d_call: NA
clone_size: NA
j_call: TRBJ2-2
cdr3_nt: TGCGCCAGCAGCAATAGCCTGAACACCGGGGAGCTGTTTTTT
cdr3_aa: CASSNSLNTGELFF

v_call: TRBV7-3
d_call: TRBD1
clone_size: NA
j_call: TRBJ1-2
cdr3_nt: TGTGCCAGCAGCTTCACAGGGGCGGATGGCTACACCTTC
cdr3_aa: CASSFTGADGYTF

v_call: TRBV21-1
d_call: NA
clone_size: NA
j_call: TRBJ2-7
cdr3_nt: TGTGCCAGCAGCAGAGGGAGTCCCTACGAGCAGTACTTC
cdr3_aa: CASSRGSPYEQYF

v_call: TRBV7-2
d_call: TRBD2
clone_size: NA
j_call: TRBJ2-1
cdr3_nt: TGTGCCAGCAGCTTAGGCGGGGGGCAATACAATGAGCAGTTCTTC
cdr3_aa: CASSLGGGQYNEQFF

v_call: TRBV2
d_call: NA
clone_size: NA
j_call: TRBJ1-6
cdr3_nt: TGTGCCAGCAGCTGGACAGACCGAAATTCACCCCTCCACTTT
cdr3_aa: CASSWTDRNSPLHF

v_call: TRBV6-6
d_call: NA
clone_size: once
j_call: TRBJ2-7
cdr3_nt: TGTGCCAGCAGTTACGGGGCCTCGAACGAGCAGTACTTC
cdr3_aa: CASSYGASNEQYF

v_call: TRBV7-9
d_call: TRBD1
clone_size: NA
j_call: TRBJ1-6
cdr3_nt: TGTGCCAGCAGCCCACAGGGGGAGTCACCCCTCCACTTT
cdr3_aa: CASSPQGESPLHF

v_call: TRBV29-1
d_call: NA
clone_size: NA
j_call: TRBJ2-7
cdr3_nt: TGCAGCGTATCTAGCGAGAGCTCCTACGAGCAGTACTTC
cdr3_aa: CSVSSESSYEQYF

v_call: TRBV7-8
d_call: TRBD1
clone_size: NA
j_call: TRBJ2-7
cdr3_nt: TGTGCCAGCAGCTCCGACAGGGTAGTTAGCGAGCAGTACTTC
cdr3_aa: CASSSDRVVSEQYF

v_call: TRBV13
d_call: TRBD2
clone_size: NA
j_call: TRBJ2-7
cdr3_nt: TGTGCCAGCAGCCCGGGGGGGTCAAGCTCCTACGAGCAGTACTTC
cdr3_aa: CASSPGGSSSYEQYF

v_call: TRBV5-4
d_call: NA
clone_size: NA
j_call: TRBJ1-1
cdr3_nt: TGTGCCAGCAGCGCCCAGGGGACTGAAGCTTTCTTT
cdr3_aa: CASSAQGTEAFF

v_call: TRBV6-1
d_call: NA
clone_size: once
j_call: TRBJ1-5
cdr3_nt: TGTGCCAGCAGTCTCGGGACTGCCAATCAGCCCCAGCATTTT
cdr3_aa: CASSLGTANQPQHF

v_call: TRBV19
d_call: TRBD1
clone_size: NA
j_call: TRBJ2-3
cdr3_nt: TGTGCCAGTAGTAGCCCGGGACAGGGGACAGATACGCAGTATTTT
cdr3_aa: CASSSPGQGTDTQYF

v_call: TRBV2
d_call: NA
clone_size: NA
j_call: TRBJ2-3
cdr3_nt: TGTGCCAGCAAGGCGACAACTCAAAGCACAGATACGCAGTATTTT
cdr3_aa: CASKATTQSTDTQYF